The 19 T cell receptor beta chains presented below share a single source sample, sequenced in a study of vaccination and CD4 T cells after COVID-19. Treatment noted: roughly 11-day PBMC culture with coronavirus spike peptide pools or control peptides (ViraFEST assay). CD4+ T cells that had been cultured provided DNA sequenced with the Oncomine TCR Beta short-read assay. TCRdb reprocessed the PCR reads via MiXCR and lists one record per CDR3 protein. The sample consists of 10,000 or so distinct CDR3 sequences, roughly 40% of them appearing once. No antigen has been assigned to these receptors. Material: CD4+ T cells from blood, cultured in vitro, obtained after SARS-CoV-2 vaccination. These receptors all come from a human donor who had recovered from COVID-19.

J is TRBJ2-2 and V is TRBV5-4; no firm D call. There are 15 residues in the CDR3. Trimming cost V 1 base and J 5 bases, with 12 bases left between them. CDR1 is SGHNT, CDR2 YYREEE, per germline (reference sequence). CDR3 amino acids: CASSLWKVRTGELFF. The CDR3 coding sequence is TGTGCCAGCAGCTTGTGGAAGGTGCGGACCGGGGAGCTGTTTTTT. Based on the CDR3 plus reference TRBV5-4 and TRBJ2-2, the full variable domain is ETGVTQSPTHLIKTRGQQVTLRCSSQSGHNTVSWYQQALGQGPQFIFQYYREEENGRGNFPPRFSGLQFPNYSSELNVNALELDDSALYLCASSLWKVRTGELFFGEGSRLTVL.

This clonotype is deemed large. The chain has TRBV20-1 and TRBJ1-1; the D is unclear. Between the trimmed V and J ends, which lost 3 bases and 3 bases, there was a span of 11 bases. Germline CDR1 reads DFQATT; CDR2 reads SNEGSKA (reference sequence). The CDR3 has 13 residues. The DNA of the CDR3 is TGCAGTGCTAGTGTGGGGAGGGACACTGAAGCTTTCTTT. Amino acids: CSASVGRDTEAFF.

This sequence joins TRBV21-1 and TRBJ1-1. TRBV21-1 is labeled a pseudogene. The CDR3 consists of 12 residues. As DNA, the CDR3 is TGTGCCAGCAGCAAACGAAGTCACGAAGCTTTCTTT. Its translation: CASSKRSHEAFF.

This clonotype was detected a few times. The chain couples TRBV7-2 to TRBJ2-1, with a tentative D call TRBD1 (5 bases). This CDR3 is 14 amino acids long. CDR1 is SGHTA, CDR2 FQGNSA, per germline. Trimming removed 5 bases at V and 5 bases at J, with 13 bases between. For the CDR3, the DNA is TGTGCCAGCAGCCCAGGGCCGAAACACAATGAGCAGTTCTTC. It specifies CASSPGPKHNEQFF.

A few counts support this clonotype. The chain couples TRBV7-2 to TRBJ1-2; 8 bases align to TRBD1. V trimming: 3 bases; J trimming: 3 bases; junction bases outside the gene matches: 9. This CDR3 is 16 amino acids long. Germline V gives CDR1 SGHTA, CDR2 FQGNSA. The CDR3 is CASSFLGQGEYYGYTF. In DNA form, the CDR3 reads TGTGCCAGCAGCTTCCTCGGACAGGGTGAATACTATGGCTACACCTTC.

V usage is TRBV6-1 and J usage is TRBJ1-1; perhaps TRBD1 as D (5 bases). CDR1 and CDR2 (germline): MNHNS, SASEGT. The CDR3 is 13 amino acids. V was pared by 11 bases and J by 0 bases, with 13 bases between. The CDR3 DNA sequence: TGTGCCGGCCGACAGTTTATGAACACTGAAGCTTTCTTT. Its protein is CAGRQFMNTEAFF.

The chain is built from TRBV20-1 and TRBJ1-1, with D maybe TRBD1 (6 bases). This CDR3 is 16 amino acids long. The V and J ends lost 0 bases and 4 bases respectively, with 18 bases between them. The germline gives CDR1 DFQATT, CDR2 SNEGSKA (reference sequence). The CDR3 region is CSARDQSTGASTEAFF. The CDR3 nucleotides are TGCAGTGCTAGAGATCAGTCGACAGGTGCATCCACTGAAGCTTTCTTT.

The rearrangement uses TRBV24-1 and TRBJ2-7; 7 bases are a match to TRBD1. CDR1 KGHDR and CDR2 SFDVKD come from the germline V gene. This CDR3 has 15 amino acids. With 5 bases clipped from V and 3 bases from J, the junction kept 9 bases outside the gene matches. Written as DNA, the CDR3 is TGTGCCACCAGTGCGAGACAGGGTGCGGTCTACGAGCAGTACTTC. It yields the protein CATSARQGAVYEQYF.

This sequence joins TRBV28 and TRBJ1-2; D unresolved. CDR3 length: 15 residues. Germline CDR1 MDHEN, CDR2 SYDVKM. Trimming took 2 bases from V and 2 from J, leaving 12 bases between them. The CDR3 spells CASSLTSVGNYGYTF. DNA of the CDR3: TGTGCCAGCAGTTTAACGTCCGTGGGCAACTATGGCTACACCTTC.

This clonotype was seen more than once but under ten times. V and J are TRBV7-9 and TRBJ1-2; unclear D gene. Between the trimmed V and J ends, which lost 3 bases and 8 bases, there was a span of 22 bases. The CDR3 runs to 16 residues. Per the germline V gene, CDR1 is SEHNR and CDR2 is FQNEAQ (reference sequence). The CDR3: CASSFRSHRATEGYTF. CDR3 coding DNA: TGTGCCAGCAGCTTTCGAAGTCACCGGGCCACGGAGGGCTACACCTTC.

The chain recombines TRBV28 with TRBJ1-1; D call uncertain. The CDR3 runs to 11 residues. Between the trimmed V and J ends, which lost 10 bases and 4 bases, there was a span of 10 bases. Germline V gene data show CDR1 as MDHEN and CDR2 as SYDVKM. The CDR3: CATTGSTEAFF. CDR3 in DNA: TGTGCCACCACGGGGAGCACTGAAGCTTTCTTT.

This clonotype was seen a handful of times. The chain couples TRBV7-2 to TRBJ2-7; D gene uncertain. The CDR3 length is 14 residues. The V end lost 0 bases, the J end lost 2 bases, and 8 bases lay between the germline ends. CDR1 SGHTA and CDR2 FQGNSA come from the germline V gene. CDR3 nucleotide sequence: TGTGCCAGCAGCTTAGCGGTCACGACCTACGAGCAGTACTTC. Translating it yields CASSLAVTTYEQYF.

CDR3 sequence (DNA): TGTGCCACCAGCAAGGGGGGGTCAGATACGCAGTATTTT. It yields the protein CATSKGGSDTQYF. The chain employs TRBV24-1 and TRBJ2-3; D may be TRBD2 (7 bases). The germline gives CDR1 KGHDR, CDR2 SFDVKD. Trimming took off 7 bases at V and 4 bases at J, with 11 bases between the two ends. The CDR3 runs 13 residues.

V gene TRBV29-1 combines with J gene TRBJ1-5; no definite D call. CDR1 is SQVTM and CDR2 is ANQGSEA in the germline V gene. The CDR3 is 12 amino acids. V gave up 4 bases and J gave up 0 bases, with 4 bases separating them. CDR3 sequence (DNA): TGCAGCGTTGGAAATAGCAATCAGCCCCAGCATTTT. As protein: CSVGNSNQPQHF.

The chain couples TRBV28 to TRBJ2-7; no clear D gene. CDR1 MDHEN and CDR2 SYDVKM come from the germline V gene. V shed 4 bases and J shed 0 bases, with 19 bases lying between them. The CDR3 is 17 amino acids. The CDR3 DNA reads TGTGCCAGCAGTTCAAGACGTTCCAGACTTTTCTCCTACGAGCAGTACTTC. It codes for CASSSRRSRLFSYEQYF.

This clonotype appeared a few times. The CDR3 coding sequence is TGTGCCATCAGTGAGCAGGGCCGGAGAACTGAAGCTTTCTTT. Amino acids: CAISEQGRRTEAFF. This chain links TRBV10-3 with TRBJ1-1; possible D gene TRBD1, 5 bases. This CDR3 has 14 residues. Trimming pared 2 bases from V and 5 bases from J, leaving 12 bases between. The germline V gene has CDR1 ENHRY and CDR2 SYGVKD.

The chain links TRBV27 to TRBJ2-7, with TRBD1 matching over 7 bases. With V trimmed by 5 bases and J by 0 bases, 4 bases remained unmatched. Germline V lookup: CDR1 MNHEY, CDR2 SMNVEV (reference sequence). The CDR3 totals 14 residues. CDR3 amino acids: CASSPQGVSYEQYF. In DNA, the CDR3 is TGTGCCAGCAGTCCGCAGGGGGTCTCCTACGAGCAGTACTTC.

CDR3 sequence reads: CASSQERVAGTYEQYF. Here the CDR3 DNA reads TGCGCCAGCAGCCAAGAGAGGGTAGCGGGAACCTACGAGCAGTACTTC. V usage is TRBV4-1 and J usage is TRBJ2-7, with 8 bases fitting TRBD2. This CDR3 is 16 amino acids long. Losses at the gene ends were 0 bases for V and 2 bases for J; bases not matched to a gene: 6. Germline CDR1 reads MGHRA; CDR2 reads YSYEKL.

This clonotype is judged medium-sized. In DNA form, the CDR3 reads TGTGCCACCAGTGCCGCTTCGGGAAGCAATCAGCCCCAGCATTTT. Translation: CATSAASGSNQPQHF. This rearrangement joins TRBV24-1 to TRBJ1-5; D remains ambiguous. V gave up 5 bases and J gave up 1 base, with 11 bases separating them. This CDR3 spans 15 amino acids. Germline CDR1 and CDR2: KGHDR and SFDVKD.